This T cell receptor (beta chain) was captured by sequencing in a study of blood T cells in healthy people across ages. Sample-barcoded 5' priming and a J-beta primer mix drove a second PCR of 7 to 11 cycles. All cDNA molecules were each tagged by a template-switch adaptor with 12 random nucleotides. TCRdb re-called the 5' RACE reads with MiXCR, one entry per CDR3 protein. The sample includes about 970,000 distinct CDR3 sequences, roughly 47% of them seen just once. Study-wide findings and caveats: Long-lived donors had more naive CD4+ cells and higher diversity than aged donors. Conclusively comparing naive with antigen-experienced cells was impossible with unsorted PBMCs.

Turning to this clonotype: What it binds is unknown.

There are 20 residues in the CDR3. The sample was blood. This receptor was obtained from an older woman in good health. This rearrangement joins TRBV21-1 to TRBJ2-1; the table's TRBD1 call for D was not verified on the DNA. TRBV21-1 is labeled a pseudogene. CDR3 residues: CASSKVGPGGWTRGNNEQFF. The CDR3 nucleotides read TGTGCCAGCAGCAAAGTAGGCCCAGGGGGCTGGACTAGAGGAAACAATGAGCAGTTCTTC.